The clone carrying this TCR beta chain came up a few times. Trimming removed 2 bases from V and 2 bases from J; junction bases left unmatched: 1. Germline V gene data show CDR1 as SGHRS and CDR2 as YFSETQ. This CDR3 is built from 15 residues. These data originate in a study of regulatory T cells in long-lasting Graves disease. Arm-PCR of CDR3 regions and iRepertoire HTBI primers were used to build TCR beta libraries. TCRdb recomputed calls from the multiplex PCR reads with MiXCR, one row per CDR3 protein. The data show a few hundred thousand distinct CDR3 sequences, around 17% seen once. The time point denotes: newly diagnosed GD, antithyroid drugs for less than 3 months. PBMC-extracted RNA yielded the TCR library. These data also formed part of another study, on T cells in Graves' hyperthyroidism and ophthalmopathy.

V gene TRBV5-1 combines with J gene TRBJ1-3, with TRBD1 identical over 10 bases. The TCR was taken from a man aged 35-49 years with Graves disease. The sample in question was peripheral blood mononuclear cells (PBMCs), obtained at new diagnosis, from a patient treated with antithyroid drugs. CDR3 residues: CASSFGQGAGNTIYF. CDR3 coding DNA: TGCGCCAGCAGCTTCGGACAGGGGGCTGGAAACACCATATATTTT. The variable domain in full, completed from reference TRBV5-1 and TRBJ1-3, reads KAGVTQTPRYLIKTRGQQVTLSCSPISGHRSVSWYQQTPGQGLQFLFEYFSETQRNKGNFPGRFSGRQFSNSRSEMNVSTLELGDSALYLCASSFGQGAGNTIYFGEGSWLTVV.